This entry describes one T cell receptor (beta chain). Time point defined: newly diagnosed GD, antithyroid drugs for less than 3 months. TCR sequences were obtained from RNA taken from PBMCs. Graves' disease diagnosis used American Thyroid Association guidelines. The patients were drawn from one endocrinology department in Xi'an, China. The authors built TCR beta libraries using iRepertoire HTBI primers and Arm-PCR of CDR3 regions. TCRdb ran MiXCR on the multiplex PCR reads and lists one entry per CDR3 protein. The sample lists around 500,000 distinct CDR3 sequences, 15% to 20% occurring once. This specimen comes from a study of regulatory T cells in long-lasting Graves disease. The CDR3 is made up of 14 amino acids. J lost 4 bases, V lost 8 bases, and 13 bases had no gene match. Germline V gene data show CDR1 as SQVTM and CDR2 as ANQGSEA. These data are also associated with another study on T cells in Graves' hyperthyroidism and ophthalmopathy.

The origin of this receptor is a woman aged 40-60 years with Graves disease. The genes are TRBV29-1 and TRBJ1-2; 7 nucleotides match TRBD1. Sequenced material: peripheral blood mononuclear cells (PBMCs), taken at new diagnosis, from a patient treated with antithyroid drugs. The CDR3 loop reads CSIRNRDSIYGYTF. CDR3 bases: TGCAGCATCCGCAATCGGGACAGTATCTATGGCTACACCTTC.